This T cell receptor (beta chain) was sequenced in a study of beta chain features in type 1 diabetes. Overall study findings and caveats: Short templates might get an advantage during PCR, and this would be equal in patients and controls. Type 1 diabetes patients had TCRB CDR3s that were shorter (moderately but significantly so) in all four CD4+ subsets.

For this clone: Its antigen remains unknown.

Every isolated RNA sample was fully reverse transcribed, so sequencing captured expressed TCRB transcripts. This table comes from immunoSEQ multiplex PCR, and its TCRdb copy is limited to in-frame clones, with some not included. The sample holds 120,000 or so clones, roughly 17% seen once. The germline V gene has CDR1 MNHNY and CDR2 SVGAGI (reference sequence). There are 14 residues in the CDR3. V shed 8 bases, J shed 0 bases, and the junction held 1 base outside the gene matches. The chain couples TRBV6-6 to TRBJ2-4, with 10 bases lining up with TRBD1. This TCR was sampled from a man younger than 30 with type 1 diabetes. Sequencing input: central memory CD4+ T cells from blood. The CDR3 DNA follows: TGTGCCAGCGGGACAGGGGAAGCCAAAAACATTCAGTACTTC. This codes for CASGTGEAKNIQYF.